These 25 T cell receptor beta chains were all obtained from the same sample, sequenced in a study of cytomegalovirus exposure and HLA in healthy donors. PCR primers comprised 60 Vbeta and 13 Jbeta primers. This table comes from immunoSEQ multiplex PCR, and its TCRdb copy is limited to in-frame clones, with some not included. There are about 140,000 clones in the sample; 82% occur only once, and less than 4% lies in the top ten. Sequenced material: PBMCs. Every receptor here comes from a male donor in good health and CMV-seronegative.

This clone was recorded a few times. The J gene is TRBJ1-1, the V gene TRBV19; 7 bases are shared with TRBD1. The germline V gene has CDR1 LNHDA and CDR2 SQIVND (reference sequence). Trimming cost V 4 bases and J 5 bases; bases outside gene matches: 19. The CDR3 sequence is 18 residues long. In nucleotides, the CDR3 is TGTGCCAGTAGTACCCTCCTTCGGGACAGCGAAACTACTACTGAAGCTTTCTTT. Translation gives CASSTLLRDSETTTEAFF.

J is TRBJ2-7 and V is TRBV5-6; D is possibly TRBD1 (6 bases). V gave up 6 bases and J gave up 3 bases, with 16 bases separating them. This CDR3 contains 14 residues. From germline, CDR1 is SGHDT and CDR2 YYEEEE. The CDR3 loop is CASNLGTGNYEQYF. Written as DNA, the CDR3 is TGTGCCAGCAACCTGGGCACAGGGAACTACGAGCAGTACTTC.

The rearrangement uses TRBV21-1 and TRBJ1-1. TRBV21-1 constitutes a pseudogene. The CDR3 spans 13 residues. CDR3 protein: CASPEVRNTEAFF. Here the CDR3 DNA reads TGTGCCAGCCCTGAGGTTAGGAACACTGAAGCTTTCTTT.

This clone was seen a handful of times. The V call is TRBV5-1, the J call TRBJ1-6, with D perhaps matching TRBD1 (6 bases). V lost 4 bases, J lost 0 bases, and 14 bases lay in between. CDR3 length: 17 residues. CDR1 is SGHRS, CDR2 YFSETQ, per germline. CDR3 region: CASSRQEMSSYNSPLHF. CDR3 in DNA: TGCGCCAGCAGCCGACAGGAGATGAGCTCCTATAATTCACCCCTCCACTTT. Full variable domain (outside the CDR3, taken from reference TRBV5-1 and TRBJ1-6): KAGVTQTPRYLIKTRGQQVTLSCSPISGHRSVSWYQQTPGQGLQFLFEYFSETQRNKGNFPGRFSGRQFSNSRSEMNVSTLELGDSALYLCASSRQEMSSYNSPLHFGNGTRLTVT.

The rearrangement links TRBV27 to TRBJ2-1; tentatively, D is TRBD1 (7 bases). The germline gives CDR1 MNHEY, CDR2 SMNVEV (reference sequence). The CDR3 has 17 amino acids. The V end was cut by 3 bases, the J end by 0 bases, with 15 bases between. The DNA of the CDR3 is TGTGCCAGCAGTTTCTATCAGGGGGGAAGCTCCTACAATGAGCAGTTCTTC. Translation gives CASSFYQGGSSYNEQFF.

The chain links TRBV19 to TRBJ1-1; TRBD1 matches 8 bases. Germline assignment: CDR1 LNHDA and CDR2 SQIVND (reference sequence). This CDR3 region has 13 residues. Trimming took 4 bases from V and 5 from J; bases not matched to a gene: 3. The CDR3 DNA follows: TGTGCCAGTAGTACCGGGACAGGAACTGAAGCTTTCTTT. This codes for CASSTGTGTEAFF.

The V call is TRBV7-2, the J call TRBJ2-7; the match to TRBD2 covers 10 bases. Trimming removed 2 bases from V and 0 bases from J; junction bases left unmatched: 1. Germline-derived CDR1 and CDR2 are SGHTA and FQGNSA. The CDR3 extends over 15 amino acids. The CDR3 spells CASSLTSGISYEQYF. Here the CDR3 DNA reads TGTGCCAGCAGCTTAACTAGCGGGATCTCCTACGAGCAGTACTTC.

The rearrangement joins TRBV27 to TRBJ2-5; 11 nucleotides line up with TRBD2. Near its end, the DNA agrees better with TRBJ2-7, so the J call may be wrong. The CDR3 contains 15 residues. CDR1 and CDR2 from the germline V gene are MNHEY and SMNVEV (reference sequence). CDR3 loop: CASSLSSGGAYEQYF. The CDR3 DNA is TGTGCCAGCAGTTTATCTAGCGGGGGGGCCTACGAGCAGTACTTC.

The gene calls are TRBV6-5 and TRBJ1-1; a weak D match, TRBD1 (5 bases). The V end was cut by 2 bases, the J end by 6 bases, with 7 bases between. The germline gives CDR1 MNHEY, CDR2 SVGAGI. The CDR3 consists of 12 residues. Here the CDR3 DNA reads TGTGCCAGCAGTTACAGGGGCGCTGAAGCTTTCTTT. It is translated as CASSYRGAEAFF.

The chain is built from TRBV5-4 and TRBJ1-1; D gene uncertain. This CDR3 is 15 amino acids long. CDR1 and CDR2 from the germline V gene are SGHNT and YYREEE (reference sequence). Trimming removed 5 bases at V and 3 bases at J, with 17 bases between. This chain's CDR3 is CASSFPPREDTEAFF. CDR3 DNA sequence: TGTGCCAGCAGTTTTCCGCCGAGAGAGGACACTGAAGCTTTCTTT.

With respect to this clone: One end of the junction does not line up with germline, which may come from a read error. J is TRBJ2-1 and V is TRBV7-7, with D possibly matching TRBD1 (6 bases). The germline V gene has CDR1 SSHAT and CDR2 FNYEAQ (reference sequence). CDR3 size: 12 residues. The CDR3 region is CASSLTGSEQFF. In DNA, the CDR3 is TGTGCTAGCAGCCTAACAGGGTCTGAGCAGTTCTTC.

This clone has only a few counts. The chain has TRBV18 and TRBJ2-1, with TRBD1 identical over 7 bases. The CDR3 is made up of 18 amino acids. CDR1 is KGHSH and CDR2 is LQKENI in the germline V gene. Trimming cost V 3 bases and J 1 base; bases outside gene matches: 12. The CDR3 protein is CASSPPITDRSSYNEQFF. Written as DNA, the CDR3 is TGTGCCAGCTCACCTCCTATCACGGACAGGTCTTCCTACAATGAGCAGTTCTTC.

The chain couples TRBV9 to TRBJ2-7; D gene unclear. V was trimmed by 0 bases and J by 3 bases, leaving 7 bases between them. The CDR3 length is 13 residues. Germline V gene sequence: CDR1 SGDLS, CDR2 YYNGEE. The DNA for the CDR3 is TGTGCCAGCAGCGTAGGACAAAACTACGAGCAGTACTTC. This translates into CASSVGQNYEQYF.

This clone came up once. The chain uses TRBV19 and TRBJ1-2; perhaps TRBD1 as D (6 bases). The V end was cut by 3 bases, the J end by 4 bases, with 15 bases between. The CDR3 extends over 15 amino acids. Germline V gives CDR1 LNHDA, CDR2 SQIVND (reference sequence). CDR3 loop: CASSIPGGWGYGYTF. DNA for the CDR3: TGTGCCAGTAGTATTCCGGGGGGCTGGGGCTATGGCTACACCTTC.

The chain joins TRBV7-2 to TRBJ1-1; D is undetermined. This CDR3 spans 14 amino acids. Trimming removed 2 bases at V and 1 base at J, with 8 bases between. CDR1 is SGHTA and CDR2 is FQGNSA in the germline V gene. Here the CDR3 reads CASSLSAPNTEAFF. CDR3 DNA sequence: TGTGCCAGCAGCTTAAGTGCGCCGAACACTGAAGCTTTCTTT.

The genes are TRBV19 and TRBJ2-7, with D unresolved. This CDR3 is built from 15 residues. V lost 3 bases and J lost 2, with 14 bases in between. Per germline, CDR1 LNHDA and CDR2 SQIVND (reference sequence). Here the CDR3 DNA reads TGTGCCAGTAGTATCTTTTCAGCGAATACCTACGAGCAGTACTTC. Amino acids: CASSIFSANTYEQYF. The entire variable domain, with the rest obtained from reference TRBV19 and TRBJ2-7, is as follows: DGGITQSPKYLFRKEGQNVTLSCEQNLNHDAMYWYRQDPGQGLRLIYYSQIVNDFQKGDIAEGYSVSREKKESFPLTVTSAQKNPTAFYLCASSIFSANTYEQYFGPGTRLTVT.

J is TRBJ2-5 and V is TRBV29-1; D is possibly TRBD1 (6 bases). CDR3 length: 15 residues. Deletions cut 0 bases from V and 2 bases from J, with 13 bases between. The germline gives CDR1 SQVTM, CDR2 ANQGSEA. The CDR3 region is CSVEDLRDTQETQYF. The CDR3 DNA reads TGCAGCGTTGAAGATCTTCGGGACACTCAAGAGACCCAGTACTTC.

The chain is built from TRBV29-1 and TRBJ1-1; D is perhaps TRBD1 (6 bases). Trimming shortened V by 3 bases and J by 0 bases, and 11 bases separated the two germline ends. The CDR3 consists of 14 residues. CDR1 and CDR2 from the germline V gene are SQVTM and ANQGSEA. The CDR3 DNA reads TGCAGCGTTGAGGCCAGGGGCTTGAACACTGAAGCTTTCTTT. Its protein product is CSVEARGLNTEAFF.

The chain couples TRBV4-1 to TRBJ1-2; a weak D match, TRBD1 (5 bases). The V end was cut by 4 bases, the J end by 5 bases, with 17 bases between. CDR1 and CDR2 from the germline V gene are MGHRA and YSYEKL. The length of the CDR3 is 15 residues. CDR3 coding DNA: TGCGCCAGCAGCCCGGGGGAGGCAGGGAGATATGGCTACACCTTC. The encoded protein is CASSPGEAGRYGYTF.

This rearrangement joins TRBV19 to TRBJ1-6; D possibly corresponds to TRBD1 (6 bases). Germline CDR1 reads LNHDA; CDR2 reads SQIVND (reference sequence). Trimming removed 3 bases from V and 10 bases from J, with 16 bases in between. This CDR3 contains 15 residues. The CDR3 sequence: CASSIKAGVNSPLHF. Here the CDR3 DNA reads TGTGCCAGTAGTATTAAAGCAGGGGTTAACTCACCCCTCCACTTT.

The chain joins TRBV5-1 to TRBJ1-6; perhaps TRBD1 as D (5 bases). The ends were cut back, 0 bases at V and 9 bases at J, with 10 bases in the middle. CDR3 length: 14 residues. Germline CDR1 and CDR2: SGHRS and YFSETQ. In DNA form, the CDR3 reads TGCGCCAGCAGCTTGGGAGGCGGGGGTTCACCCCTCCACTTT. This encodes CASSLGGGGSPLHF.

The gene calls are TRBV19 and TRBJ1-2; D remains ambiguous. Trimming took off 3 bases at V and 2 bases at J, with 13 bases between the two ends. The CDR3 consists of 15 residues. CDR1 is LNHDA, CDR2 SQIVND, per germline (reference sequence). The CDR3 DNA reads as TGTGCCAGTAGTATCTTCGTCCCGGGGAACTATGGCTACACCTTC. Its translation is CASSIFVPGNYGYTF.

The CDR3 sequence is CAWSVRTGQETQYF. The CDR3 nucleotides are TGTGCCTGGAGTGTACGGACAGGGCAAGAGACCCAGTACTTC. The rearrangement joins TRBV30 to TRBJ2-5, with 8 bases matching TRBD1. Germline V gives CDR1 GTSNPN, CDR2 SVGIG (reference sequence). V shed 0 bases and J 2 bases; nucleotides not matched to a gene: 2. This CDR3 is built from 14 residues.

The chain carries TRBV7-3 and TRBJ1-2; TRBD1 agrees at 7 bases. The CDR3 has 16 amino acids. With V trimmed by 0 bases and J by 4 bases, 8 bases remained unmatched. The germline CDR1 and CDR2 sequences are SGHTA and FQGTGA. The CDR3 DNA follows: TGTGCCAGCAGCTTAACGAACACAGGGGATCCCTATGGCTACACCTTC. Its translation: CASSLTNTGDPYGYTF.

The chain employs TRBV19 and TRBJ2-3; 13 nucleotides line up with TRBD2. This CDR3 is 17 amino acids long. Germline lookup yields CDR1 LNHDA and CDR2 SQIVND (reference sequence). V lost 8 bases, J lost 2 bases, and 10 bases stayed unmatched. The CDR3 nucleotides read TGTGCCAGTGGAGAACTAGCGGGGGGGGGATACACAGATACGCAGTATTTT. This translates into CASGELAGGGYTDTQYF.